The 8 T cell receptor beta chains below come from one sample, sequenced in a study of a mutant IDH1 vaccine in newly diagnosed glioma. TCRdb's copy holds only in-frame clones and misses some; the assay was immunoSEQ multiplex PCR. The sample consists of about 66,000 clones, less than 85% of them appearing once. No antigen is known for these receptors. Sample time point: week 11, during vaccination. One vaccine dose held 300 ug of mutant IDH1 20-mer peptide and came with topical imiquimod. Sequenced here: PBMCs, sampled from a glioma patient whose treatment included an IDH1 peptide vaccine. These receptors all come from a woman in her fifties or sixties with glioma.

V is TRBV7-9 and J is TRBJ1-1, with a possible D match to TRBD1 (6 bases). This CDR3 is built from 15 residues. The ends were cut back, 5 bases at V and 0 bases at J, with 13 bases in the middle. The germline V gene has CDR1 SEHNR and CDR2 FQNEAQ (reference sequence). The CDR3 region has the DNA TGTGCCAGCAGCCCTACGACAGGAATGAACACTGAAGCTTTCTTT. Residues: CASSPTTGMNTEAFF.

The rearrangement joins TRBV4-3 to TRBJ1-4, with 7 bases fitting TRBD1. CDR1 is LGHNA and CDR2 is YSLEER in the germline V gene. This CDR3 is built from 16 residues. V lost 0 bases, J lost 8 bases, and 9 bases stayed unmatched. The DNA of the CDR3 is TGCGCCAGCAGCCAAGAGGAGACAGGGAAGAAGGAAAAACTGTTTTTT. Its translation: CASSQEETGKKEKLFF.

This chain connects TRBV25-1 to TRBJ2-7, with 10 nucleotides matching TRBD1. The J segment lost 3 bases and the V segment lost 4 bases, leaving 12 bases of the junction unmatched. This CDR3 has 17 residues. Germline V gene data show CDR1 as MGHDK and CDR2 as SYGVNS. As DNA, the CDR3 is TGTGCCAGCAGTGCGGGCTTGGGGAGGACAGGGGGCTACGAGCAGTACTTC. Translating it yields CASSAGLGRTGGYEQYF.

J is TRBJ2-5 and V is TRBV7-9; 10 nucleotides line up with TRBD2. The V segment lost 6 bases and the J segment 4 bases; nucleotides outside the gene matches: 2. The germline V gene encodes CDR1 SEHNR and CDR2 FQNEAQ (reference sequence). This CDR3 contains 13 residues. Here the CDR3 DNA reads TGTGCCAGCAGACGACTAGCGGGAGAGACCCAGTACTTC. Protein sequence: CASRRLAGETQYF.

This rearrangement joins TRBV7-9 to TRBJ2-7; D not certain. The germline CDR1 and CDR2 sequences are SEHNR and FQNEAQ (reference sequence). The CDR3 has 14 amino acids. V was pared by 1 base and J by 4 bases, with 11 bases between. The CDR3 sequence: CASSLEGEYYEQYF. In DNA, the CDR3 is TGTGCCAGCAGCTTAGAGGGTGAATATTACGAGCAGTACTTC.

J is TRBJ1-6 and V is TRBV7-9, with a tentative D call TRBD1 (6 bases). Trimming took off 5 bases at V and 5 bases at J, with 10 bases between the two ends. Looked up from germline, CDR1 is SEHNR and CDR2 is FQNEAQ (reference sequence). The CDR3 contains 14 residues. The CDR3 DNA reads as TGTGCCAGCAGCCCCGGACAGAATAATTCACCCCTCCACTTT. Its translation is CASSPGQNNSPLHF.

The rearrangement uses TRBV9 and TRBJ1-1; 9 positions match TRBD1. The CDR3 has 14 amino acids. V gave up 4 bases and J gave up 3 bases; unmatched junction bases: 4. The germline gives CDR1 SGDLS, CDR2 YYNGEE. The CDR3 nucleotides are TGTGCCAGCAGCTTGCGACAGGGGGACACTGAAGCTTTCTTT. It is translated as CASSLRQGDTEAFF.

This chain uses TRBV7-9 with TRBJ2-2; possibly TRBD1 for D (5 bases). Between the trimmed V and J ends, which lost 5 bases and 6 bases, there was a span of 13 bases. Germline V lookup: CDR1 SEHNR, CDR2 FQNEAQ (reference sequence). The CDR3 is 14 amino acids. CDR3 loop: CASSPYQGPGELFF. The DNA for the CDR3 is TGTGCCAGCAGCCCATACCAGGGTCCCGGGGAGCTGTTTTTT.